Shown below are 11 T cell receptor beta chains from a single sample sequenced in a study of blood T cell repertoires in COVID-19. Libraries were prepared by immunoSEQ multiplex PCR; TCRdb keeps only in-frame clonotypes and omits some of them. In the table there are around 470,000 clones, 75% to 90% of which are singletons. The material sequenced was peripheral blood. These receptors all stem from a young man with COVID-19, enrolled during active disease.

The V call is TRBV7-9, the J call TRBJ1-5, with D hard to call. Between the trimmed V and J ends, which lost 1 base and 7 bases, there was a span of 8 bases. Looked up from germline, CDR1 is SEHNR and CDR2 is FQNEAQ (reference sequence). CDR3 length: 13 residues. The CDR3 nucleotides are TGTGCCAGCAGCTTAGACAACCCCCAGCCCCAGCATTTT. As protein: CASSLDNPQPQHF.

The DNA of the CDR3 is TGTGCCAGCAGTTCCATCCGGAGCTCCTATAATTCACCCCTCCACTTT. Translating gives CASSSIRSSYNSPLHF. The J gene is TRBJ1-6, the V gene TRBV2; D call uncertain. Trimming removed 5 bases from V and 0 bases from J, with 11 bases in between. This CDR3 contains 16 residues. Germline V lookup: CDR1 SNHLY, CDR2 FYNNEI.

This clone was seen only once. The chain employs TRBV24-1 and TRBJ2-5; possibly TRBD2 for D (5 bases). The germline gives CDR1 KGHDR, CDR2 SFDVKD. The CDR3 covers 16 residues. V was pared by 3 bases and J by 2 bases, with 15 bases between. The DNA of the CDR3 is TGTGCCACCAGTGATCCTCGCCCGGGGTCACAAGAGACCCAGTACTTC. As protein: CATSDPRPGSQETQYF.

The chain links TRBV9 to TRBJ2-1; TRBD2 aligns across 7 bases. CDR1 SGDLS and CDR2 YYNGEE come from the germline V gene. Trimming at V came to 2 bases and at J to 6 bases, leaving 5 bases not matched to a gene. This CDR3 contains 14 residues. The chain's CDR3 is CASSVTSPSNEQFF. In DNA, the CDR3 is TGTGCCAGCAGCGTGACTAGCCCCAGCAATGAGCAGTTCTTC. The full variable domain, in which reference TRBV9 and TRBJ2-1 provide the parts outside the CDR3, is DSGVTQTPKHLITATGQRVTLRCSPRSGDLSVYWYQQSLDQGLQFLIQYYNGEERAKGNILERFSAQQFPDLHSELNLSSLELGDSALYFCASSVTSPSNEQFFGPGTRLTVL.

The CDR3: CASSLAGRAYGYTF. In nucleotides, the CDR3 is TGTGCCAGCAGCTTAGCAGGCAGGGCCTATGGCTACACCTTC. The genes are TRBV7-9 and TRBJ1-2, with D maybe TRBD1 (5 bases). V was shortened by 0 bases and J by 4 bases, with 9 bases between the two germline ends. This CDR3 has 14 amino acids. The V gene's germline CDR1 is SEHNR and CDR2 FQNEAQ (reference sequence).

This clone was seen more than once but under ten times. This chain links TRBV19 with TRBJ1-5, with 9 bases that match TRBD1. This CDR3 is 14 amino acids long. Per germline, CDR1 LNHDA and CDR2 SQIVND (reference sequence). The J segment lost 5 bases and the V segment lost 6 bases, leaving 5 bases of the junction unmatched. CDR3 coding DNA: TGTGCCAGTAGCTTGGACAGGGGCTATCAGCCCCAGCATTTT. It codes for CASSLDRGYQPQHF.

The chain employs TRBV11-2 and TRBJ2-1; 7 bases agree with TRBD2. The CDR3 sequence is 15 residues long. J was trimmed by 3 bases and V by 6 bases; bases with no gene match: 8. Germline-derived CDR1 and CDR2 are SGHAT and FQNNGV. CDR3 residues: CASRGTSGNYNEQFF. The CDR3 nucleotides are TGTGCCAGCAGAGGTACGAGCGGGAACTACAATGAGCAGTTCTTC.

The chain recombines TRBV6-1 with TRBJ2-7, with 7 positions matching TRBD1. The length of the CDR3 is 15 residues. The germline gives CDR1 MNHNS, CDR2 SASEGT. V trimming: 2 bases; J trimming: 4 bases; junction bases outside the gene matches: 8. CDR3 region: CASSESWTGWYEQYF. The CDR3, as DNA: TGTGCCAGCAGTGAAAGTTGGACAGGTTGGTACGAGCAGTACTTC.

This sequence joins TRBV19 and TRBJ2-2, with TRBD2 matching 13 bases. The trim removed 4 bases at V and 4 bases at J, leaving 9 bases unmatched. Germline V CDR1 and CDR2: LNHDA, SQIVND (reference sequence). The CDR3 contains 18 residues. The CDR3 DNA follows: TGTGCCAGTAGTACCAGACTAGCGGGGGGATCTAGCACCGGGGAGCTGTTTTTT. Amino acids: CASSTRLAGGSSTGELFF.

This clone was recorded once. The chain is built from TRBV19 and TRBJ1-1, with D possibly being TRBD1 (6 bases). Germline values: CDR1 LNHDA, CDR2 SQIVND (reference sequence). The CDR3 totals 13 residues. With 6 bases removed from V and 5 bases from J, the gap between germline ends came to 13 bases. CDR3 in amino acids: CASSDRSGTEAFF. In DNA, the CDR3 is TGTGCCAGTAGCGACAGGTCGGGGACTGAAGCTTTCTTT.

The rearrangement links TRBV11-3 to TRBJ2-2; possible D gene TRBD1, 7 bases. CDR3 length: 18 residues. The V gene lost 5 bases and the J gene lost 7 bases, with 26 bases spanning the gap. Germline CDR1 SGHNT, CDR2 YENEEA. CDR3 sequence: CASSRDSLPLQGGGELFF. The CDR3 DNA sequence: TGTGCCAGCAGCCGAGACAGCCTCCCGCTCCAGGGGGGCGGGGAGCTGTTTTTT.